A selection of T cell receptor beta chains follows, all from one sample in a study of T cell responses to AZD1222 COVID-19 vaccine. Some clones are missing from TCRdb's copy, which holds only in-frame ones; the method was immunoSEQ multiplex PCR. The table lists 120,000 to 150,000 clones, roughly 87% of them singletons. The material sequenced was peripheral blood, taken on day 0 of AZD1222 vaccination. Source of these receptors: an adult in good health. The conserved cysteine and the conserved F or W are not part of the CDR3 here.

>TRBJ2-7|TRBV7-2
ASSLSHSSYEQY
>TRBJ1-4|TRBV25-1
ASGGRWSSGKLF
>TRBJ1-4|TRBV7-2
ASSLVRDASATNEKLF
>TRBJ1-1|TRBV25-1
ASSGSTGAEAF
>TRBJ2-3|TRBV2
ASSPGLAALGDTQY
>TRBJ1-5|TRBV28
ASSPFGGRDRDRNQPQH
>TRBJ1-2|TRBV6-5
ASRTTVGTNYGYT
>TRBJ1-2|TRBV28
ASSTGDGYT
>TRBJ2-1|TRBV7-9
ASSLGEAGKHEQF
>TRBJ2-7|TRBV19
ASSVGTSGRYEQY
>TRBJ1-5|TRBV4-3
ASSRLVDSNQPQH
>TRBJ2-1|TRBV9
ASSVLSGSYNEQF
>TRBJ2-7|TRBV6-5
ASSYATGVSEQY
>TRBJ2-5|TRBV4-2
ASSQGSRGVSGEGETQY
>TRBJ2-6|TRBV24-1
ATSDNRYDTSGANVLT
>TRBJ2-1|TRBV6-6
ASGTGDVGEQF
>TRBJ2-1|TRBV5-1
ASSGGQGTNNEQF
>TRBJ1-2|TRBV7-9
ASSSNTLSGGYT
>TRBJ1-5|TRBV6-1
ASVGQASGQPQH
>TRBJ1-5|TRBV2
ASTGEGRPQH
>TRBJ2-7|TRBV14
ASSQDWGQGYEQY
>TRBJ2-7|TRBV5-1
ASSLDRLAGGYEQY
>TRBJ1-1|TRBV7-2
ASARDRAATEAF
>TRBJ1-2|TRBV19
ASSISVDLTYGYT
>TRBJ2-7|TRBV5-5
ASSLTTPYEQY
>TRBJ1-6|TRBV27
ASKENGGSPLH
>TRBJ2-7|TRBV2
ASRKGQTYEQY
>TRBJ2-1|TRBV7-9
ASSPRDRGTIEQF
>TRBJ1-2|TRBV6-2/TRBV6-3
ASSDTTNYGYT
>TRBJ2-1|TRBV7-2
ASSLNFGPYNEQF
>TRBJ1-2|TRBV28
ASEDYYGYT
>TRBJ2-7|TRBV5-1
ASRPGQGIYEQY
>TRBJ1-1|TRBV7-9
ASSLGSGRDTEAF
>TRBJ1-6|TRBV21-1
ASNQNAIFGQQHNSPLH
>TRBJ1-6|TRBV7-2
ASSSGPRSGSPLH
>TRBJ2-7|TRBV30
AWSVRVSGSSYEQY
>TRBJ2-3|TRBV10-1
ASSQLGTSGGTDTQY
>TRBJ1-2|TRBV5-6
ASSLGDRGYGYT
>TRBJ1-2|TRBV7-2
ASSLGVFRESYGYT